This TCR beta chain was retrieved from a study of control samples from healthy donors and cancer patients. Clones were sequenced by immunoSEQ multiplex PCR, and TCRdb holds only the in-frame ones, with some missing. The sample includes 55,000 to 85,000 clones, about 90% of them seen just once. The CDR3 has 14 residues. The germline V and J ends were trimmed by 4 bases and 5 bases, with 12 bases remaining between them. In germline, CDR1 is SGHRS, CDR2 YFSETQ. Sequenced material: PBMCs. The V gene is TRBV5-1, the J gene TRBJ2-2; D may correspond to TRBD1 or TRBD2 (5 bases each). The sequence was obtained from a man between 60 and 75 years old with lung cancer. In DNA, the CDR3 is TGCGCCAGCAGCCCGGGACCTCCAACCGGGGAGCTGTTTTTT. Translated: CASSPGPPTGELFF.